This TCR beta chain originates from a study of blood T cell repertoires in COVID-19. This CDR3 is built from 13 residues. Germline V lookup: CDR1 MNHNS, CDR2 SASEGT. V was trimmed by 2 bases and J by 6 bases, leaving 11 bases between them. Profiled with immunoSEQ multiplex PCR; TCRdb holds only in-frame clones, not every one. Among about 150,000 clones listed, 85% to 95% were seen once. The TCR was taken from a man between 50 and 59 years old with acute or convalescent COVID-19. Sequenced material: peripheral blood. The rearrangement links TRBV6-1 to TRBJ2-7; possible D gene TRBD2, 5 bases. The CDR3 sequence is CASSERESSEQYF. The CDR3 DNA is TGTGCCAGCAGTGAAAGGGAGTCAAGCGAGCAGTACTTC.